Shown below are 16 T cell receptor beta chains from a single sample sequenced in a study of blood T cells in healthy people across ages (dated by TCRdb to the mid-2010s). Library prep was done by 5' RACE. TCRdb records Illumina HiSeq 2500 as the sequencer. A second PCR of roughly 7 to 12 cycles was run with a J-beta primer mix and a sample-barcoded 5' primer. TCRdb took the public reads, trimmed them with fastp at Q25, ran MiXCR for clone calling and kept in-frame beta chains. Each entry is one CDR3 protein sequence, shown with its most common DNA and genes. The sample data list hundreds of thousands of distinct CDR3 sequences, and more than 25% of these were observed just once. 17% of the sample belongs to the ten largest clones. The sequenced material came from blood. Every receptor here comes from a woman of 80 years or more in good health.

In this sample, this clonotype turned up many times. The gene calls are TRBV6-2 or TRBV6-3 and TRBJ1-2; D is undetermined. The V end was cut by 6 bases, the J end by 7 bases, with 6 bases between. CDR3 length equals 10 residues. CDR1 is MNHEY, CDR2 SVGEGT, per germline. In DNA form, the CDR3 reads TGTGCCAGCAGAAACGGTGGCTACACCTTC. Its protein product is CASRNGGYTF.

The table lists this clonotype with many counts. V usage is TRBV20-1 and J usage is TRBJ2-1; D possibly matches TRBD1 or TRBD2 (5 bases each). The CDR3 is 15 amino acids. Trimming cost V 3 bases and J 5 bases, with 17 bases left between them. Per germline, CDR1 DFQATT and CDR2 SNEGSKA (reference sequence). CDR3 sequence (DNA): TGCAGTGCTAGTCGCCGGGACGAGCAGGACAATGAGCAGTTCTTC. Amino acids: CSASRRDEQDNEQFF.

This clonotype was counted many times. This rearrangement joins TRBV20-1 to TRBJ2-1; TRBD1 aligns across 11 bases. Germline V gene sequence: CDR1 DFQATT, CDR2 SNEGSKA (reference sequence). The junction had 8 bases not matched to a gene; V was cut back by 5 bases and J by 5 bases. The CDR3 loop spans 15 amino acids. For the CDR3, the DNA is TGCAGTGCTCCGGCAGGGGACAGGGGGAACAATGAGCAGTTCTTC. Amino acids: CSAPAGDRGNNEQFF.

This clonotype has only a few counts. The chain links TRBV6-2 or TRBV6-3 to TRBJ2-5; the D is unclear. The closer fit of TRBJ2-7 to the DNA end suggests the J call may be wrong. The V gene's germline CDR1 is MNHEY and CDR2 SVGEGT. This CDR3 is 13 amino acids long. The CDR3, as DNA: TGTGCCAGCACCCTCCCCCCGCTCTACGAGCAGTACTTC. Encoded protein: CASTLPPLYEQYF.

This clonotype was seen repeatedly, ten times or more. A much larger clone sits a single nucleotide away, making a read error possible. The CDR3 sequence: CASTQLAGVGNEQYF. The DNA for the CDR3 is TGCGCCAGCACTCAGCTAGCGGGGGTGGGGAATGAGCAGTACTTC. V gene TRBV10-2 combines with J gene TRBJ2-7, with 10 nucleotides matching TRBD2. J lost 7 bases, V lost 7 bases, and 13 bases had no gene match. CDR1 is WSHSY, CDR2 SAAADI, per germline. The CDR3 runs to 15 residues.

The V and J genes are TRBV11-2 and TRBJ1-2; a possible D gene is TRBD1 (6 bases). CDR1 and CDR2 (germline): SGHAT, FQNNGV. The CDR3 length is 13 residues. V lost 5 bases and J lost 7, with 14 bases in between. The CDR3 DNA follows: TGTGCCAGCAGCGCCTCGAAGGGGGGTGGCTACACCTTC. As protein: CASSASKGGGYTF.

At least ten counts were recorded for this clonotype. The chain recombines TRBV6-6 with TRBJ2-5, with D hard to call. Trimming stripped 2 bases from V and 0 bases from J, with 16 bases between. The germline gives CDR1 MNHNY, CDR2 SVGAGI (reference sequence). The CDR3 spans 17 residues. The CDR3 DNA follows: TGTGCCAGCAGTTACATGGCAGGAAAAGTGGACCAAGAGACCCAGTACTTC. Amino acid sequence: CASSYMAGKVDQETQYF.

This clonotype appeared many times. The chain couples TRBV4-1 to TRBJ2-1, with TRBD1 as a possible D gene (5 bases). In germline, CDR1 is MGHRA, CDR2 YSYEKL. V was shortened by 3 bases and J by 10 bases, with 19 bases between the two germline ends. The CDR3 sequence is 15 residues long. DNA of the CDR3: TGCGCCAGCAGCCACATCCCAGGGCCGGAATACGAGCAGTTCTTC. Its protein is CASSHIPGPEYEQFF.

This clonotype was seen repeatedly, ten times or more. The chain is built from TRBV6-6 and TRBJ2-7, with D possibly TRBD2 on 6 matching bases. The CDR3 is made up of 14 amino acids. V lost 7 bases and J 3 bases, leaving 16 bases between the germline ends. Per germline, CDR1 MNHNY and CDR2 SVGAGI (reference sequence). Here the CDR3 reads CASTGPGGDYEQYF. The CDR3 region has the DNA TGTGCCAGCACCGGACCGGGCGGGGACTACGAGCAGTACTTC.

This clonotype has only a few counts. The J gene is TRBJ1-5, the V gene TRBV5-1; D perhaps matches TRBD1 (5 bases). Germline V gene sequence: CDR1 SGHRS, CDR2 YFSETQ. The ends were cut back, 0 bases at V and 7 bases at J, with 14 bases in the middle. CDR3 length: 15 amino acids. This CDR3 is CASSLVGGTGQPQHF. The CDR3 DNA follows: TGCGCCAGCAGCTTGGTGGGGGGGACGGGACAGCCCCAGCATTTT.

This clonotype appeared many times. The chain uses TRBV25-1 and TRBJ2-7; 9 nucleotides agree with TRBD2. Germline V lookup: CDR1 MGHDK, CDR2 SYGVNS. Trimming at V came to 2 bases and at J to 4 bases, leaving 9 bases not matched to a gene. The CDR3 covers 16 residues. The CDR3 region has the DNA TGTGCCAGCAGTGAAGGAGGTGGCGGGGGGGCGTACGAGCAGTACTTC. Amino acids: CASSEGGGGGAYEQYF.

This clonotype was detected only once. The chain carries TRBV6-5 and TRBJ1-2; the match to TRBD1 covers 8 bases. The V segment lost 7 bases and the J segment 6 bases; nucleotides outside the gene matches: 4. CDR3 length: 12 amino acids. The germline gives CDR1 MNHEY, CDR2 SVGAGI. The CDR3: CASNGQGDGYTF. The DNA for the CDR3 is TGTGCCAGCAATGGACAGGGCGATGGCTACACCTTC.

The V gene is TRBV12-3 or TRBV12-4, the J gene TRBJ2-3, with 12 bases identical to TRBD2. The CDR3 length is 17 residues. With V trimmed by 5 bases and J by 5 bases, 11 bases remained unmatched. This CDR3 is CASSPRLAGVRRDTQYF. In nucleotides, the CDR3 is TGTGCCAGCAGTCCTCGACTAGCGGGGGTGAGGAGAGATACGCAGTATTTT.

In its sample, this clonotype was seen many times. This chain connects TRBV6-2 or TRBV6-3 to TRBJ2-7; D might be TRBD1 (7 bases). The CDR3 sequence is 15 residues long. From germline, CDR1 is MNHEY and CDR2 SVGEGT. V was pared by 8 bases and J by 2 bases, with 19 bases between. The CDR3 loop reads CASLLAGQRPYEQYF. CDR3 coding DNA: TGTGCCAGCCTCCTTGCGGGACAGAGACCCTACGAGCAGTACTTC.

This clonotype was seen at least ten times. The chain carries TRBV29-1 and TRBJ2-1; D possibly corresponds to TRBD2 (6 bases). CDR3 length: 12 residues. Trimming shortened V by 2 bases and J by 9 bases, and 11 bases separated the two germline ends. CDR1 SQVTM and CDR2 ANQGSEA come from the germline V gene. The CDR3 DNA reads TGCAGCGTTGAACCGACTAGAGGTGAGCAGTTCTTC. Protein product: CSVEPTRGEQFF.

Ten or more counts support this clonotype. V is TRBV6-6 and J is TRBJ2-3, with 10 bases identical to TRBD2. The CDR3 has 14 residues. From germline, CDR1 is MNHNY and CDR2 SVGAGI (reference sequence). V was pared by 6 bases and J by 2 bases, with 2 bases of the junction left unmatched. CDR3 loop: CASRGLAVTDTQYF. In DNA form, the CDR3 reads TGTGCCAGCAGAGGACTAGCGGTCACAGATACGCAGTATTTT.